This record covers a single TCR beta chain. The antigen remains unidentified. This entry comes from a study of T cells after yellow fever vaccination. Study results and limitations: Boosting was followed by the reappearance of most primary-vaccination clones (approximately 97% CD4, about 88% CD8). Abundant contaminating clonotypes from the bulk population could appear in FACS-sorted repertoires. Shared CD4/CD8 clonotypes were a small share, likely from convergent recombination.

Trimming at V came to 7 bases and at J to 2 bases, leaving 10 bases not matched to a gene. The CDR3 has 15 residues. The V gene's germline CDR1 is MNHEY and CDR2 SVGEGT. TCRdb used MiXCR to reprocess the 5' RACE reads, holding one entry per CDR3 protein. The repertoire holds about 240,000 distinct CDR3 sequences, with 6.5% to 8.5% as singletons. The sequencing here drew on CD4+ T cells sorted from PBMCs, taken 15 days after the yellow fever booster vaccination. This sequence originates from a man aged 25 to 40 who received the YFV17D yellow fever vaccine. The chain employs TRBV6-2 or TRBV6-3 and TRBJ2-7; 8 bases match TRBD2. CDR3 sequence: CASKKTLAAAYEQYF. Here the CDR3 DNA reads TGTGCCAGCAAAAAGACACTAGCGGCGGCCTACGAGCAGTACTTC.